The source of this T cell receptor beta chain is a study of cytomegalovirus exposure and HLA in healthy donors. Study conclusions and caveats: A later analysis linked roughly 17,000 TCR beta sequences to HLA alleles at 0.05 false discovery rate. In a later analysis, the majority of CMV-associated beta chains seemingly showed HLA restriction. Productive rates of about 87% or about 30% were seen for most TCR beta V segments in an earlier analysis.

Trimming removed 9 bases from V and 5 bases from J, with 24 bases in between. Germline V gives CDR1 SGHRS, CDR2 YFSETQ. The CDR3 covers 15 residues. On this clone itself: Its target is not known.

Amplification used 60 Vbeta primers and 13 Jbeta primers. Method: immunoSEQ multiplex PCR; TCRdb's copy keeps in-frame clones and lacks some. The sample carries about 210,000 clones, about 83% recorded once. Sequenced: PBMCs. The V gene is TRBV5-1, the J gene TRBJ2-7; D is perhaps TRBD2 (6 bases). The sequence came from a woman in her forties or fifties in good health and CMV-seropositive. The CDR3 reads CATRPGWGDSDEQYF. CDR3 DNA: TGCGCCACCCGACCCGGTTGGGGGGATAGCGACGAGCAGTACTTC.